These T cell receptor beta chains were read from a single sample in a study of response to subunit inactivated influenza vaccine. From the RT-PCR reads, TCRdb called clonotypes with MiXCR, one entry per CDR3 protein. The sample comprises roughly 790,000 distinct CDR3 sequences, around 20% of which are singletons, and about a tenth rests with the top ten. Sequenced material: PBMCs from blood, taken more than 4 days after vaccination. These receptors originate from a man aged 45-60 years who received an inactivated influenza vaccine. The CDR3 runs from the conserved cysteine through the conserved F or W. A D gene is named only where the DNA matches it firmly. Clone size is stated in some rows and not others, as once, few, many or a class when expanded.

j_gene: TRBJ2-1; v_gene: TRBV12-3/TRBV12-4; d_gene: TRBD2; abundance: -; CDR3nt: TGTGCCAGCAGCACGAGCGGGAAGCCCTACAATGAGCAGTTCTTC; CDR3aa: CASSTSGKPYNEQFF
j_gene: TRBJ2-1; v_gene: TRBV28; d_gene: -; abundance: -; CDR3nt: TGTGCCAGCAGGGGACTGTTTGTCTACAATGAGCAGTTCTTC; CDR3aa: CASRGLFVYNEQFF
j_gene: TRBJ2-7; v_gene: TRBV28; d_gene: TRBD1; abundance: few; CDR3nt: TGTGCCAGCAGTTTAGCCGGACAGGGGCAGTACGAGCAGTACTTC; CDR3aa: CASSLAGQGQYEQYF
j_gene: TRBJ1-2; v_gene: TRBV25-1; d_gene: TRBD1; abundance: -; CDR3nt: TGTGCCAGCAGTGAATATGGACAGGGGTCAGGCTACACCTTC; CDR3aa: CASSEYGQGSGYTF
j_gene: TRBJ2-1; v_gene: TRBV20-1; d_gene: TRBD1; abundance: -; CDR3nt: TGCAGTGCTAGAGATCGTACAGGGGGTATTCCCTACGAGCAGTTCTTC; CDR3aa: CSARDRTGGIPYEQFF
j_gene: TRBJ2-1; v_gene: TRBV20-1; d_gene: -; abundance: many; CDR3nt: TGCAGTGCTAGAGAGGGTTCCTACAATGAGCAGTTCTTC; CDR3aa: CSAREGSYNEQFF
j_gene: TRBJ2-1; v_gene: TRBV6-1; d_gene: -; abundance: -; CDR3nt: TGTGCCAGCAGCGATGAGGGTCCAGGGAAGTTGCAGTTCTTC; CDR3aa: CASSDEGPGKLQFF
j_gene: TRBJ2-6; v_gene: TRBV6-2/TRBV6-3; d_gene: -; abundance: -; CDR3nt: TGTGCCAGCAGTTACTTCTTGGGCAGGGGCCCCTCTGGGGCCAACGTCCTGACTTTC; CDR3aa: CASSYFLGRGPSGANVLTF
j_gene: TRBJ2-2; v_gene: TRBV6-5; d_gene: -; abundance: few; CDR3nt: TGTGCCAGCAGTTACCATTTGGCCGGGCCACCGCACACCGGGGAGCTGTTTTTT; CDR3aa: CASSYHLAGPPHTGELFF
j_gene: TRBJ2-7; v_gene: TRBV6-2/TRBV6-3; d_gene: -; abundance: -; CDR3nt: TGTGCCAGCAGCCCGCGGAATGCCTACGAGCAGTACTTC; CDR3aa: CASSPRNAYEQYF
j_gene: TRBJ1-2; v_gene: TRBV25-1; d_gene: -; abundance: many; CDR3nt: TGTGCCAGCACCACGGACATTAGCAGGGGCTACACCTTC; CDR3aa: CASTTDISRGYTF
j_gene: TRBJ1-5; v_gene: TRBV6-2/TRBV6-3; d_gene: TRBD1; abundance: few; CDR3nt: TGTGCCACCACGTTGAGGGGGCGCAATCAGCCCCAGCATTTT; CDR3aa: CATTLRGRNQPQHF
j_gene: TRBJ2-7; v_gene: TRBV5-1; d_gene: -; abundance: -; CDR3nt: TGCGCCAGCACAGGATCATCCCCTTACGAGCAGTACTTC; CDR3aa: CASTGSSPYEQYF
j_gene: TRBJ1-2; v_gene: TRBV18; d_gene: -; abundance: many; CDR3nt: TGTGCCAGCTCACCACCGCTGGATCTGAATTCCTTTTATGGCTACACCTTC; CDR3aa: CASSPPLDLNSFYGYTF
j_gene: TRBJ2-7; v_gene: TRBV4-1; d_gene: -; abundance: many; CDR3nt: TGCGCCAGCAGCCGATCCTCCTCGGGCTCCTACGAGCAGTACTTC; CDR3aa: CASSRSSSGSYEQYF
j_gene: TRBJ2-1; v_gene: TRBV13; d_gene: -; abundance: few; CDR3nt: TGTGCCAGCAGCGTTCGTTTGGCTGGCGGAGGGCGGTACAATGAGCAGTTCTTC; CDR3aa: CASSVRLAGGGRYNEQFF
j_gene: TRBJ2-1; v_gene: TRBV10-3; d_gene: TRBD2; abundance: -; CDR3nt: TGTGCCATCAGCGGACTAGCGACATACAATGAGCAGTTCTTC; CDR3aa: CAISGLATYNEQFF
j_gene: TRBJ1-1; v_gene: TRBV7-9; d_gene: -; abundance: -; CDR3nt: TGTGCCAGCAGCTCCCCGGGACAAGGGAATGAAGCTTTCTTT; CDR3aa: CASSSPGQGNEAFF
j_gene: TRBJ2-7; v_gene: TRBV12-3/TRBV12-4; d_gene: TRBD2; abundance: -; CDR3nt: TGTGCCAGCAGTTCTACTTCCCGGACTAGCGGGCCTATCTACGAGCAGTACTTC; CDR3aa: CASSSTSRTSGPIYEQYF
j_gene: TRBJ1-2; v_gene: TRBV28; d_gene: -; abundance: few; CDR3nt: TGTGCCAGCACCGGGACGCTCTGGAGTGGCTACACCTTC; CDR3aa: CASTGTLWSGYTF
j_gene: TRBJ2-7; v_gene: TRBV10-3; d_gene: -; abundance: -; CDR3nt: TGTGCCATCGCAGAGGACTCCCTCGAGCAGTACTTC; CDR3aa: CAIAEDSLEQYF
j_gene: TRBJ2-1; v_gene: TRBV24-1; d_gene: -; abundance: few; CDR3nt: TGTGCCACCAGTGATTGGAGAGCCAAGACGGATAATGAGCAGTTCTTC; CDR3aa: CATSDWRAKTDNEQFF
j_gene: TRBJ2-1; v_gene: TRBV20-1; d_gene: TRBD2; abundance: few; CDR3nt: TGCAGTGCTCCCGTCGTTAGCGGGGGGATTCGAGTGATCTCCTACAATGAGCAGTTCTTC; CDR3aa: CSAPVVSGGIRVISYNEQFF
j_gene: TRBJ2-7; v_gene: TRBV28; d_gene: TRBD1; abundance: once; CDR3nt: TGTGCCAGCAGATCAACAGGGGGCTGGTACGAGCAGTACTTC; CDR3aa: CASRSTGGWYEQYF
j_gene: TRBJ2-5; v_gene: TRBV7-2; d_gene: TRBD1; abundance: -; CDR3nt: TGTGCCAGCAGCTTAGAGGGGGCAGTTTGGGAGACCCAGTACTTC; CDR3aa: CASSLEGAVWETQYF
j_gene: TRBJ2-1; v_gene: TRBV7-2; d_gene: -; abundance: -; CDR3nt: TGTGCCAGCAGGTCTGACCCGAGCTCCTACAATGAGCAGTTCTTC; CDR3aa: CASRSDPSSYNEQFF
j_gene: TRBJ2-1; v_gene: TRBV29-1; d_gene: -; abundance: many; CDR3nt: TGCAGCGTACCTATAGGCACGCTGATATACAATGAGCAGTTCTTC; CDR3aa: CSVPIGTLIYNEQFF
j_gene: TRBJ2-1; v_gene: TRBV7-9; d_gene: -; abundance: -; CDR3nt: TGTGCCAGCAGCCACCAGCCACAGCGGGACAATGAGCAGTTCTTC; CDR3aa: CASSHQPQRDNEQFF
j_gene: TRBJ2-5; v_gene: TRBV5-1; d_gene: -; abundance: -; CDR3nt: TGCGCCAGCAGCTTGGGGGACACTCGAGGAGAGACCCAGTACTTC; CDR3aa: CASSLGDTRGETQYF
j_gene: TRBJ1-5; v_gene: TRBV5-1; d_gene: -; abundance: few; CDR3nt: TGCGCCAGCAGATACCGACCGAATAGCAATCAGCCCCAGCATTTT; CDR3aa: CASRYRPNSNQPQHF
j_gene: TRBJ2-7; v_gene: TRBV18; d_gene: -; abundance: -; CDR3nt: TGTGCCAGCTCACCACCGGTTTTATCGGGGTCCGAGCAGTACTTC; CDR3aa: CASSPPVLSGSEQYF
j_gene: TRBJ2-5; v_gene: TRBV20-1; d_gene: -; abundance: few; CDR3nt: TGCAGTGCTTTTCCACTGAGGTACCAAGAGACCCAGTACTTC; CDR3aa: CSAFPLRYQETQYF
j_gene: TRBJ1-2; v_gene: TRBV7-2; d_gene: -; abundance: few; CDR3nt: TGTGCCAGCAGCTTGGGACCCGGGACGGATTATGGCTACACCTTC; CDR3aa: CASSLGPGTDYGYTF
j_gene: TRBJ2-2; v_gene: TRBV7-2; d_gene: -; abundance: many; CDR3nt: TGTGCCAGCAAGGGGGGGCCAAGCACCGGGGAGCTGTTTTTT; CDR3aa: CASKGGPSTGELFF
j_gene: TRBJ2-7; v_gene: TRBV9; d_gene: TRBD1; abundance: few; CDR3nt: TGTGCCAGCAGCGTAGAGGACAGGGGGTACGAGCAGTACTTC; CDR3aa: CASSVEDRGYEQYF
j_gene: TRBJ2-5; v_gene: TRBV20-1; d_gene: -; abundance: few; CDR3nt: TGCAGTGCTAGACAGGGGATGCAGACCCAGTACTTC; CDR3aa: CSARQGMQTQYF
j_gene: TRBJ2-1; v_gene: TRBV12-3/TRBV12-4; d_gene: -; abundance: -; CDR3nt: TGTGCCAGCAGCCCCCGGCGGGCGGAGCAGTTCTTC; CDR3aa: CASSPRRAEQFF
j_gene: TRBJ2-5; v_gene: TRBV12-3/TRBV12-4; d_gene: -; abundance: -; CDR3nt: TGTGCCAGCAGTTTAGTAGAGGGTATGGTGTACTTC; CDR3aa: CASSLVEGMVYF
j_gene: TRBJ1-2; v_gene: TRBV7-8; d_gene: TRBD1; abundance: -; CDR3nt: TGTGCCAGCAGCTCCCAGACAGGGGGTGAGGGCTACACCTTC; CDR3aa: CASSSQTGGEGYTF
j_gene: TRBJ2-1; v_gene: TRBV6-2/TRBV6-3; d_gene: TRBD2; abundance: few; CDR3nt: TGTGCCAGCAGTCTTGGACTAGCGGGGGGGCCCGACAATGAGCAGTTCTTC; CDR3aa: CASSLGLAGGPDNEQFF
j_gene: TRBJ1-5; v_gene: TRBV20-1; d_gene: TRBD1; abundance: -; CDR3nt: TGCAGTGCTACCCCTCGCGACAGGGATAGCAATCAGCCCCAGCATTTT; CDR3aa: CSATPRDRDSNQPQHF
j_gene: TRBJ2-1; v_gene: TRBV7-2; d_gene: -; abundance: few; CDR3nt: TGTGCCAGCAGCCCCCGTTCGGGGGTTCATGAGCAGTTCTTC; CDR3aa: CASSPRSGVHEQFF
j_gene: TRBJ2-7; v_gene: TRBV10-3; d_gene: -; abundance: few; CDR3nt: TGTGCCATCAGTGAGCCAAGCGGCTACGAGCAGTACTTC; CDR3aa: CAISEPSGYEQYF
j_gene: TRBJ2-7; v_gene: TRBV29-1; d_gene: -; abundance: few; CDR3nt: TGCAGCGTTGAAGATTTGACGAACTCTTCCTACGAGCAGTACTTC; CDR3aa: CSVEDLTNSSYEQYF
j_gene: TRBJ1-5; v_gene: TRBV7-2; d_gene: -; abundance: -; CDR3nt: TGTGCCAGCAGCTTACATAGTCAGCCCCAGCATTTT; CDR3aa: CASSLHSQPQHF
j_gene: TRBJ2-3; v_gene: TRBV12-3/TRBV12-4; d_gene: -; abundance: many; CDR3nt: TGTGCCAGCAGTCGGGGACTGTTCGATACGCAGTATTTT; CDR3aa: CASSRGLFDTQYF
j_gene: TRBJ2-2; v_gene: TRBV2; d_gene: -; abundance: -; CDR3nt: TGTGCCAGCAGCCAAATAGGGGGTTACAACGGGGAGCTGTTTTTT; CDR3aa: CASSQIGGYNGELFF
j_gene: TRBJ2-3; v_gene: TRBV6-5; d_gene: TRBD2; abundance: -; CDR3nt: TGTGCCAGCAGTTACTCGGGGCCTCTAGCGGGAGTAGGGACAGATACGCAGTATTTT; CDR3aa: CASSYSGPLAGVGTDTQYF
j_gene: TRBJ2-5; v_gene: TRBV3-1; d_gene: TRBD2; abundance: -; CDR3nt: TGTGCCAGCAGCCGCGGACTAGCGGGGGGAGAAGAGACCCAGTACTTC; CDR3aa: CASSRGLAGGEETQYF
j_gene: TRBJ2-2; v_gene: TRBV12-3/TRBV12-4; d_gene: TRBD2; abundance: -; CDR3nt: TGTGCCAGCAGTCCCGGACTAGCGGGCCTCGGGGAGCTGTTTTTT; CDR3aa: CASSPGLAGLGELFF